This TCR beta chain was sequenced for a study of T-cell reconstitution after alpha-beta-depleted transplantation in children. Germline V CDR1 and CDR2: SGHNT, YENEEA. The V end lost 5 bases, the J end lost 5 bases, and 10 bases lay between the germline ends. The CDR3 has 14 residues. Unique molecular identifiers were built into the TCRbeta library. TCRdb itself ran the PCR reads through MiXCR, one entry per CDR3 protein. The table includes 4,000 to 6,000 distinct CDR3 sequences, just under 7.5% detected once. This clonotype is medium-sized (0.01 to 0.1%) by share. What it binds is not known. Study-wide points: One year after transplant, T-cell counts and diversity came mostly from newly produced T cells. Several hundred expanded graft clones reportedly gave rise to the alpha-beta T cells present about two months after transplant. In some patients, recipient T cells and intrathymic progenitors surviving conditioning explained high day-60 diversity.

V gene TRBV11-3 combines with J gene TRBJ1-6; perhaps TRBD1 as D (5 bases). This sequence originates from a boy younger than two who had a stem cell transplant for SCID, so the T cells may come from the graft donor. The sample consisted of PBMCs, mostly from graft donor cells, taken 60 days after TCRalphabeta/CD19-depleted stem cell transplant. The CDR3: CASSLGGNNSPLHF. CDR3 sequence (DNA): TGTGCCAGCAGCCTCGGGGGTAATAATTCACCCCTCCACTTT.